This T cell receptor (beta chain) was retrieved from a study of T cell repertoires in cytomegalovirus infection (dated by TCRdb to the late 2010s). Context from the whole study: Because public TCR beta signatures pointed to carriage of CMV infection together with the matching HLA type, the HLA type of each donor mattered for the analysis.

What the research found in general, with its limitations: In both this cohort and an independent roughly 400-donor cohort, the cumulative frequency of public TCR beta family members distinguished carriers of CMV infection plus the relevant HLA type. The ex vivo response was dominated by HLA-C-restricted CMV-specific TCR beta clonotypes, which also provided the single most frequent clonotype in two of eight donors.

This clonotype has a handful of counts. It lacks a known antigen. No per-base quality is available; no much larger clone lies one base away. Data came from an Illumina HiSeq 1500. The public reads were reprocessed in TCRdb via fastp at Q25 and MiXCR, keeping in-frame beta chains. Here each entry gathers all rows of one CDR3 protein and keeps the most common genes and DNA. A total of 200,000 to 300,000 distinct CDR3 sequences appear in this sample, roughly 10% of them only once. About 14% of the sample is taken by the ten largest. The germline V gene (reference sequence) supplies CDR1 DFQATT and CDR2 SNEGSKA. Relative to germline, V is 1 base shorter and J is 0 bases shorter, with 7 bases between their ends. From the cysteine up to the phenylalanine, the CDR3 has a length of 15 residues. The sequence is cut down to CDR3 DNA, 45 bases in frame from base 1.

This TCR came from a human donor in good health (CMV status not recorded). Some clones in this sample may be carry-over from other donors' samples. Recombination linked TRBV20-1 to TRBJ2-6, with the D gene not clear enough to name. Source material: PBMCs. The nucleotide sequence is TGCAGTGCTAGAGCAGGATACTCTGGGGCCAACGTCCTGACTTTC. It is translated as CSARAGYSGANVLTF.